This TCR beta chain was sequenced in a study of blood T cell repertoires in COVID-19. The assay was immunoSEQ multiplex PCR, and TCRdb's table has in-frame clones only and misses some. In the table there are some 250,000 clones, around 85% of which are singletons. This CDR3 comprises 15 residues. V was pared by 1 base and J by 0 bases, with 7 bases between. Germline CDR1 LNHDA, CDR2 SQIVND (reference sequence). Sequenced input: PBMCs or T cells enriched from blood (not recorded which). The TCR was taken from a woman in her thirties or forties with acute COVID-19. The chain links TRBV19 to TRBJ2-1; D possibly corresponds to TRBD1 (5 bases). The CDR3 region is CASSIGTGSYNEQFF. Written as DNA, the CDR3 is TGTGCCAGTAGTATAGGAACAGGCTCCTACAATGAGCAGTTCTTC.